This entry lists 15 T cell receptor beta chains sequenced from one sample in a study of regulatory T cells in long-lasting Graves disease. Time point meaning: newly diagnosed GD, antithyroid drugs for less than 3 months. Isolated PBMC RNA provided the starting material for the TCR library. The authors built TCR beta libraries using iRepertoire HTBI primers and Arm-PCR of CDR3 regions. TCRdb reanalysed the multiplex PCR reads using MiXCR and keeps one entry per CDR3 protein. The table has some 450,000 distinct CDR3 sequences, over 15% seen once; the top ten hold 9.5% to 12%. The sample was also reused in another study, on T cells in Graves' hyperthyroidism and ophthalmopathy.

The input for sequencing was peripheral blood mononuclear cells (PBMCs), taken at new diagnosis, from a patient treated with antithyroid drugs. All receptors derive from a woman in her twenties or thirties with Graves disease.

In its sample, this clonotype was seen many times. The chain carries TRBV7-6 and TRBJ2-7, with D perhaps TRBD2 (6 bases). The V gene's germline CDR1 is SGHVS and CDR2 FNYEAQ. With 5 bases removed from V and 4 bases from J, the gap between germline ends came to 12 bases. This CDR3 comprises 13 residues. This CDR3 reads CASSPGGWYEQYF. CDR3 nucleotides: TGTGCCAGCAGCCCTGGGGGGTGGTACGAGCAGTACTTC.

This clonotype was seen ten or more times. The chain couples TRBV30 to TRBJ2-2; 8 positions match TRBD1. Germline trimming cut 5 bases from V and 5 bases from J; bases unmatched to any gene: 4. The germline gives CDR1 GTSNPN, CDR2 SVGIG (reference sequence). This CDR3 is built from 13 residues. CDR3 protein: CAWRTGWTGELFF. The CDR3, as DNA: TGTGCCTGGCGGACAGGGTGGACCGGGGAGCTGTTTTTT.

The chain combines TRBV24-1 with TRBJ2-5; 7 bases fit TRBD2. This CDR3 contains 14 residues. Germline V gene data show CDR1 as KGHDR and CDR2 as SFDVKD. V was clipped by 3 bases and J by 6 bases; unmatched bases: 6. CDR3 DNA: TGTGCCACCAGTGATGGGGGGGGTCAGAAGACCCAGTACTTC. Protein sequence: CATSDGGGQKTQYF.

The chain employs TRBV7-8 and TRBJ1-5; possible D gene TRBD1, 5 bases. The CDR3 is made up of 16 amino acids. Germline-derived CDR1 and CDR2 are SGHVS and FQNEAQ. With 5 bases removed from V and 11 bases from J, the gap between germline ends came to 25 bases. Here the CDR3 reads CASSDRYRDPGRSQHF. CDR3 sequence (DNA): TGTGCCAGCAGCGACCGGTACCGGGACCCAGGTCGATCCCAGCATTTT.

The chain has TRBV28 and TRBJ1-4; D is uncertain. The CDR3 runs to 15 residues. V lost 4 bases, J lost 0 bases, and 9 bases lay in between. Germline V gene data show CDR1 as MDHEN and CDR2 as SYDVKM. CDR3 residues: CASSSPGSTNEKLFF. The CDR3 region has the DNA TGTGCCAGCAGTTCGCCAGGATCAACTAATGAAAAACTGTTTTTT.

This clonotype was counted at least ten times. This chain joins TRBV10-3 and TRBJ2-7, with no clear D. Trimming left V 3 bases short and J 3 bases short, with 12 bases between. The V gene's germline CDR1 is ENHRY and CDR2 SYGVKD. The CDR3 contains 14 residues. CDR3 region: CAISDETWDYEQYF. The CDR3 region has the DNA TGTGCCATCAGTGACGAGACTTGGGACTACGAGCAGTACTTC.

This clonotype was detected ten times or more. The chain has TRBV12-3 or TRBV12-4 and TRBJ2-5; 15 bases are a match to TRBD2. The CDR3 is made up of 18 amino acids. V lost 0 bases, J lost 2 bases, and 4 bases stayed unmatched. CDR3 sequence reads: CASSLASGTSGRQETQYF. CDR3 bases: TGTGCCAGCAGTTTAGCATCCGGGACTAGCGGGAGGCAAGAGACCCAGTACTTC.

The sample holds many counts of this clonotype. The V call is TRBV28, the J call TRBJ1-4; D not certain. The CDR3 contains 14 residues. Between the trimmed V and J ends, which lost 3 bases and 0 bases, there was a span of 5 bases. The germline CDR1 and CDR2 sequences are MDHEN and SYDVKM. As DNA, the CDR3 is TGTGCCAGCAGTTTTAGGGCAACTAATGAAAAACTGTTTTTT. It codes for CASSFRATNEKLFF.

Only a few counts were recorded for this clonotype. The V and J genes are TRBV20-1 and TRBJ2-7, with 7 bases aligning to TRBD2. The V segment lost 0 bases and the J segment 1 base; nucleotides outside the gene matches: 12. The CDR3 is 17 amino acids. Germline CDR1 and CDR2: DFQATT and SNEGSKA (reference sequence). CDR3 amino acids: CSARDRDRGSDSYEQYF. CDR3 nucleotide sequence: TGCAGTGCTAGAGATAGGGACCGCGGGAGCGATTCCTACGAGCAGTACTTC.

V and J are TRBV6-5 and TRBJ2-7, with D perhaps TRBD1 or TRBD2 (5 bases each). This CDR3 region has 15 residues. Per the germline V gene, CDR1 is MNHEY and CDR2 is SVGAGI. Trimming stripped 1 base from V and 0 bases from J, with 10 bases between. CDR3 DNA sequence: TGTGCCAGCAGTTACTTGGGGGAGCCCTCCTACGAGCAGTACTTC. The encoded protein is CASSYLGEPSYEQYF.

This sequence joins TRBV20-1 and TRBJ1-5, with TRBD1 matching 9 bases. V lost 5 bases, J lost 5 bases, and 10 bases stayed unmatched. Per the germline V gene, CDR1 is DFQATT and CDR2 is SNEGSKA (reference sequence). This CDR3 region has 15 residues. In nucleotides, the CDR3 is TGCAGTGCTTGGGGGGGACAGGGTTCCCATCAGCCCCAGCATTTT. Protein sequence: CSAWGGQGSHQPQHF.

This clonotype was counted a few times. This chain connects TRBV30 to TRBJ2-1; tentative D call: TRBD2 (6 bases). Germline CDR1 is GTSNPN and CDR2 is SVGIG (reference sequence). V lost 4 bases to trimming and J lost 9 bases, with 16 bases between them. CDR3 length: 13 amino acids. CDR3 in amino acids: CAWKERRVAEQFF. CDR3 sequence (DNA): TGTGCCTGGAAGGAGAGGAGGGTTGCTGAGCAGTTCTTC.

This clonotype was seen many times. J is TRBJ2-6 and V is TRBV12-3 or TRBV12-4; 9 bases agree with TRBD2. After removal of 8 bases from V and 0 bases from J, the junction contained 5 bases not matched to a gene. The CDR3 sequence is 16 residues long. CDR3 residues: CASASGILSGANVLTF. Written as DNA, the CDR3 is TGTGCCAGCGCTAGCGGGATCCTCTCTGGGGCCAACGTCCTGACTTTC.

Concerning this clonotype itself: A read error may be the cause here, since a much bigger clone is one base away. As the CDR3 is not closed by the conserved phenylalanine or tryptophan, this likely results from a read error. In DNA form, the CDR3 reads TGCGCCAGCAGCTTGGCCCCCCCGGGAGGAGCGGCAGAATACAATGAGCAGTTCCTC. Translated: CASSLAPPGGAAEYNEQFL. V gene TRBV5-1 combines with J gene TRBJ2-1, with TRBD2 matching over 7 bases. CDR3 length: 19 amino acids. CDR1 and CDR2 (germline): SGHRS, YFSETQ. V shed 0 bases and J 4 bases; nucleotides not matched to a gene: 16.

This clonotype showed up many times. The chain is built from TRBV4-3 and TRBJ2-7, with D perhaps matching TRBD2 (5 bases). V was cut by 5 bases and J by 4 bases, with 15 bases left in between. Germline CDR1 is LGHNA and CDR2 is YSLEER. The CDR3 spans 14 residues. The CDR3 protein is CASSKGIGIYEQYF. CDR3 nucleotide sequence: TGCGCCAGCAGCAAAGGGATCGGGATATACGAGCAGTACTTC.